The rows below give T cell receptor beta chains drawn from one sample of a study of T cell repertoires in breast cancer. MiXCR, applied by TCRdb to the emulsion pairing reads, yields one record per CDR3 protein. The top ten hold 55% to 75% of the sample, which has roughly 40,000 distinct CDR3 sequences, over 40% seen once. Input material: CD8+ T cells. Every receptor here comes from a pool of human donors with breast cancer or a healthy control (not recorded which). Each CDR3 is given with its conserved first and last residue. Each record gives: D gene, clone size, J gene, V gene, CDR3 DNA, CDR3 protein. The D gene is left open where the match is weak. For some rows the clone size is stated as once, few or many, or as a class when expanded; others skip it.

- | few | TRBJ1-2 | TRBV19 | TGTGCCAGTTACTCCCCGGGGGCAGGTGGCTACACCTTC | CASYSPGAGGYTF
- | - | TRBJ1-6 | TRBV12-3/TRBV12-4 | TGTGCCAGCAGTTTAGTAGGAGATCGGAATTCACCCCTCCACTTT | CASSLVGDRNSPLHF
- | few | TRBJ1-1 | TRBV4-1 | TGCGCCAGCAGCCATACTACTGAAGCTTTCTTT | CASSHTTEAFF
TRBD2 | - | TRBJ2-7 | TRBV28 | TGTGCCAGCAGTACCCCGGGACTAGCGAGATCCTTCTACGAGCAGTACTTC | CASSTPGLARSFYEQYF
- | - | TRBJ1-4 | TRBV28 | TGTGCCAGCAGTTCAGGAGGGGAGGAGGATGAAAAACTGTTTTTT | CASSSGGEEDEKLFF
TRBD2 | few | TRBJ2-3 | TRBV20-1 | TGCAGTGCTACAAGCCTAGCGGGAAGCACAGATACGCAGTATTTT | CSATSLAGSTDTQYF
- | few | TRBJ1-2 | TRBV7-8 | TGTGCCAGCAGCTTCAGGGTATTCGATGGCTACACCTTC | CASSFRVFDGYTF
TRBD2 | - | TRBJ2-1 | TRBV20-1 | TGCAGTGCTGAACCCGGGACTAGGACCGGCAATGAGCGGTTCTTC | CSAEPGTRTGNERFF
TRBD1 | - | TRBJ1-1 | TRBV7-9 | TGTGCCAGCAGCGCGACAGGGGGGTACACTGAAGCTTTCTTT | CASSATGGYTEAFF
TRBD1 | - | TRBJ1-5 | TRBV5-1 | TGCGCCAGCAGCCCCGGACAGGGGGTCGGTCAGCCCCAGCATTTT | CASSPGQGVGQPQHF
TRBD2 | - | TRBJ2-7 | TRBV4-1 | TGCGCCAGCAGCCAGACCGGGACTAGCCGTTGGGAGCAGTACTTC | CASSQTGTSRWEQYF
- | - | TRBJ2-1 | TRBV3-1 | TGTGCCAGCAGCCAAAGTAGTAGCAGGATCTCAAATTACTTC | CASSQSSSRISNYF
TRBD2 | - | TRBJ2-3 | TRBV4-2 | TGTGCCAGCAGCCAAAGACTAGCGGGAGATACGCAGTATTTT | CASSQRLAGDTQYF
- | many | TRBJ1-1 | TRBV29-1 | TGCAGCGCCTTAGACGGATCCCGGACTGAAGCTTTCTTT | CSALDGSRTEAFF
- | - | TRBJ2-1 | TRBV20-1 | TGCAGTGCTAGGGGACGCAATGAGCAGTTCTTC | CSARGRNEQFF
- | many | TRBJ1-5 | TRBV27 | TGTGCCAGCAGTACGACCTGGAATCAGCCCCAGCATTTT | CASSTTWNQPQHF
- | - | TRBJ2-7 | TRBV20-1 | TGCAGTGCCCCACGCCCCCGGGTCTCCTACGAGCAGTACTTC | CSAPRPRVSYEQYF
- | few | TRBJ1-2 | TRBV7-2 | TGTGCCAGCAGCGCAACGAACTATGGCTACACCTTC | CASSATNYGYTF
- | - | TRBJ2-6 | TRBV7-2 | TGTGCCAGCAGCTTAGCCGGGGGTACCAGCTCTGGGGCCAACGTCCTGACTTTC | CASSLAGGTSSGANVLTF
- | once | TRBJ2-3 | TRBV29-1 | TGCAGCTCACGGAGGGGAGATACGCAGTATTTT | CSSRRGDTQYF
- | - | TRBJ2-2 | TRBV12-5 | TGTGCTAGTGGTTTTATTAGCGGGGAGCTGTTTTTT | CASGFISGELFF
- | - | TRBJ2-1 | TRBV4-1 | TGCGCCAGCAGCCAAGAGGCCGGAAATGAGCAGTTCTTC | CASSQEAGNEQFF
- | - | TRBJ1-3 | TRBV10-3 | TGTGCCACCCTCCCTGGAGGCTTCTCTGGAAACACCATATATTTT | CATLPGGFSGNTIYF
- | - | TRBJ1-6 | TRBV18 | TGTGCCAGCTCACCTTTCGATGATTCACCCCTCCACTTT | CASSPFDDSPLHF
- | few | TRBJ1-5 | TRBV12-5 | TGTGCTAGTGGTGTGGAGGTAAATCAGCCCCAGCATTTT | CASGVEVNQPQHF
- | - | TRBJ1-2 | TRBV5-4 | TGTGCCAGCAGCCTGTCGGGGGCTAACTATGGCTACACCTTC | CASSLSGANYGYTF
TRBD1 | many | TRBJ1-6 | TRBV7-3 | TGTGCCAGCAGCTGGACAGGGAACAATTCACCCCTCCACTTT | CASSWTGNNSPLHF
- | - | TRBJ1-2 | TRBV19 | TGTGCCACCTTCGAGGCTGGGGGCGCCCCCTATGGCTACACCTTC | CATFEAGGAPYGYTF
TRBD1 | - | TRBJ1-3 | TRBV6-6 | TGTGCCAGCTCTACGACAGGGGATGGAAACACCATATATTTT | CASSTTGDGNTIYF
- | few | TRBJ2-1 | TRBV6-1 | TGTGCCAGCAGCCGTACACCCCCTATGTTTGGGGGAGTTTCGTACAATGAGCAGTTCTTC | CASSRTPPMFGGVSYNEQFF
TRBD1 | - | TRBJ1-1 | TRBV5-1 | TGCGCCAGCAGCTTGCGAGGGGGCGAATGGAACACTGAAGCTTTCTTT | CASSLRGGEWNTEAFF
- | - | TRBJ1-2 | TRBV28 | TGTGCCAGCATTAAGCCGGGTGTAGCTTCTAAAGGCTACACCTTC | CASIKPGVASKGYTF
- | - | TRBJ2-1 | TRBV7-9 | TGTGCCAGCAGCTTAGCCGAGGACCGCTTTGGCCCCTACAATGAGCAGTTCTTC | CASSLAEDRFGPYNEQFF
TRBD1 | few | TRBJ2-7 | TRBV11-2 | TGTGCCAGCAGCGGACGGGACAGTAGCTCCTACGAGCAGTACTTC | CASSGRDSSSYEQYF
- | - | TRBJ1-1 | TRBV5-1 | TGCGCCAGCAGCTTGTCACAGTCGAACACTGAAGCTTTCTTT | CASSLSQSNTEAFF
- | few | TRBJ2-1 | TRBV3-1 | TGTGCCAGCAGCCTTACTGGAGACTCCTACAATGAGCAGTTCTTC | CASSLTGDSYNEQFF
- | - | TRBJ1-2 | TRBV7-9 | TGTGCCAGCACTTCAGGGGTTAACTATGGCTACACCTTC | CASTSGVNYGYTF
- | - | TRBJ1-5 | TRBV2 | TGTGCCAGCAACCTAGACCCCAATCAGCCCCAGCATTTT | CASNLDPNQPQHF
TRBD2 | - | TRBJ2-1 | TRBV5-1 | TGCGCCAGCAGCCCATCCTTTAGCGGGAGTTTGGCTGAGCAGTTCTTC | CASSPSFSGSLAEQFF
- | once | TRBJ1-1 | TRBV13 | TGTGCCAGCAGCTTCAAAGGACGGACCCGGGGCACTGAAGCTTTCTTT | CASSFKGRTRGTEAFF
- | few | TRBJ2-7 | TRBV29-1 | TGCAGCGTGGGGATTACTTCCTACGAGCAGTACTTC | CSVGITSYEQYF
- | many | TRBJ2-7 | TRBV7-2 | TGTGCCAGCAGCTTAAGGGGTACCTACGAGCAGTACTTC | CASSLRGTYEQYF
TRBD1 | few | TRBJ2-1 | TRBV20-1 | TGCAGTGCTAGGACAGGGACCCTTACCGATGAGCAGTTCTTC | CSARTGTLTDEQFF
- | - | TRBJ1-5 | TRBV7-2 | TGTGCCAGCAGCTTAGAGGCAGGTTACAATCAGCCCCGGCATTTT | CASSLEAGYNQPRHF
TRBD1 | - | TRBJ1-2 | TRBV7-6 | TGTGCCAGCAGCCCGGGGACAGGGCTCCATGGCTACACCTTC | CASSPGTGLHGYTF
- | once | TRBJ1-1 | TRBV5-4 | TGTGCCAGCAGCCCTAAGGACACTGAAGCTTTCTTT | CASSPKDTEAFF